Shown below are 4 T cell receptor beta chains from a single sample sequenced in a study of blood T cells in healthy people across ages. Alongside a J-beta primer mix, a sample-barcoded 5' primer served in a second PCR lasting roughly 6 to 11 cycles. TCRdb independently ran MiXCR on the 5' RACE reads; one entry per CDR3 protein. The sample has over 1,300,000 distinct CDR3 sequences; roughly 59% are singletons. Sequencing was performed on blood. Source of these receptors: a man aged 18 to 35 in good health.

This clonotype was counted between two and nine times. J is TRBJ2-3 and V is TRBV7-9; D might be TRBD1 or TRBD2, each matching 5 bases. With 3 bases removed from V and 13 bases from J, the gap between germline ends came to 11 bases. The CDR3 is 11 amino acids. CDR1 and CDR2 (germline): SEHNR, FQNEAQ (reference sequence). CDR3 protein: CASSFSGPKYF. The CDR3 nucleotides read TGTGCCAGCAGCTTTTCGGGGCCCAAGTATTTT.

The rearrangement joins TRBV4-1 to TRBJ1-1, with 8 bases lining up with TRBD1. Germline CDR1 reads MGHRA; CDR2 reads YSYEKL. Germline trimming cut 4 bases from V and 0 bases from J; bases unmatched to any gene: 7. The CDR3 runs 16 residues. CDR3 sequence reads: CASSLLRGLVNTEAFF. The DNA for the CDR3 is TGCGCCAGCAGCCTCCTCAGGGGGCTGGTGAACACTGAAGCTTTCTTT.

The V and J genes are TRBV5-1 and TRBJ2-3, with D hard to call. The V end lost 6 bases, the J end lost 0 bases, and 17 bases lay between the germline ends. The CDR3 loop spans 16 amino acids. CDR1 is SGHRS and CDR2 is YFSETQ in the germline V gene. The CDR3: CASTQAPGSSTDTQYF. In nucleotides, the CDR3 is TGCGCCAGCACCCAGGCCCCCGGCTCTAGCACAGATACGCAGTATTTT.

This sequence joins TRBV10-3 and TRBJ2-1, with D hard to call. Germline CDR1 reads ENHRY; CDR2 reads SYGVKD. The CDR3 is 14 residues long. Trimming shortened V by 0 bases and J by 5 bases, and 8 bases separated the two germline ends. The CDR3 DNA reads TGTGCCATCAGTGAGTCGGGGAACGACAATGAGCAGTTCTTC. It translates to CAISESGNDNEQFF.